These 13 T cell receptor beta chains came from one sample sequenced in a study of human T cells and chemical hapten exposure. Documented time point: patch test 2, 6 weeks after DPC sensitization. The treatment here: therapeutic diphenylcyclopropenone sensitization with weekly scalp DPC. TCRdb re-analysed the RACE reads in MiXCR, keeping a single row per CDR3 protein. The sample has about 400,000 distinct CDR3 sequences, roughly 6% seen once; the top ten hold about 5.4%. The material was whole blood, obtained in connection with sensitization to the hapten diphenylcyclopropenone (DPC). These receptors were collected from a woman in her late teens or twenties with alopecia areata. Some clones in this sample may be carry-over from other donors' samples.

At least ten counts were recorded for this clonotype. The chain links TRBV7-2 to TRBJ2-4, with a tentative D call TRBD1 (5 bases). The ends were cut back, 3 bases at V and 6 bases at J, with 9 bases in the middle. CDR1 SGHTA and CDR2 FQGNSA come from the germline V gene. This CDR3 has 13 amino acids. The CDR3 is CASSFQGGNIQYF. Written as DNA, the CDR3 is TGTGCCAGCAGCTTTCAGGGTGGAAACATTCAGTACTTC.

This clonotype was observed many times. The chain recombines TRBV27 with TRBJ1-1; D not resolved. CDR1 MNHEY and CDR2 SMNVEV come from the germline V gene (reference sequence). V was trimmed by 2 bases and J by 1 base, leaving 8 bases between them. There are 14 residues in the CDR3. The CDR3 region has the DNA TGTGCCAGCAGTTTAGGCGGGAAGAACACTGAAGCTTTCTTT. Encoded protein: CASSLGGKNTEAFF.

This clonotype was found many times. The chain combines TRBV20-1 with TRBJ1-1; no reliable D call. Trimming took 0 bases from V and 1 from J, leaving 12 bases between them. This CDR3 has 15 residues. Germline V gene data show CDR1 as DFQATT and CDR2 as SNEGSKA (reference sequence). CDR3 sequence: CSARDQAGSNTEAFF. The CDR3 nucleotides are TGCAGTGCTAGAGATCAGGCAGGTTCGAACACTGAAGCTTTCTTT.

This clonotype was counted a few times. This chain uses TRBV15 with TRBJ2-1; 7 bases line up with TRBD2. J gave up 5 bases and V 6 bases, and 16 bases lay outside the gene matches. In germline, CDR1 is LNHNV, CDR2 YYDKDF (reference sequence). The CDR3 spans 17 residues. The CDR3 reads CATSPRAGLALDNEQFF. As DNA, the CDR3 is TGTGCCACCAGTCCCCGAGCGGGACTCGCGTTAGACAATGAGCAGTTCTTC.

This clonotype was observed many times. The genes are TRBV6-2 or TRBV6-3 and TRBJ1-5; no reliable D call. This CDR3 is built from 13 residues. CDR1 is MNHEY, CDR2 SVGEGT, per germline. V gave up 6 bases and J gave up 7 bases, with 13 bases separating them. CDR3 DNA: TGTGCCAGCAGGTCACCTCCTAAACAGCCCCAGCATTTT. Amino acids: CASRSPPKQPQHF.

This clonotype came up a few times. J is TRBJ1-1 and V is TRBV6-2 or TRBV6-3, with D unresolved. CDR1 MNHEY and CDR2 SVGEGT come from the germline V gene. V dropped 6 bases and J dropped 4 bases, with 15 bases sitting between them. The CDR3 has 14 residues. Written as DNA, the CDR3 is TGTGCCAGCAGCCCACCCGCAGGTAGCACTGAAGCTTTCTTT. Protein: CASSPPAGSTEAFF.

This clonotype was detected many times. The CDR3 DNA sequence: TGTGCCGGCGGGGGGACCTTCCAAGAGACCCAGTACTTC. This codes for CAGGGTFQETQYF. The V gene is TRBV6-1, the J gene TRBJ2-5; 8 nucleotides agree with TRBD2. The CDR3 covers 13 residues. CDR1 MNHNS and CDR2 SASEGT come from the germline V gene. The V and J ends lost 11 bases and 1 base, in that order; junction bases with no gene match: 6.

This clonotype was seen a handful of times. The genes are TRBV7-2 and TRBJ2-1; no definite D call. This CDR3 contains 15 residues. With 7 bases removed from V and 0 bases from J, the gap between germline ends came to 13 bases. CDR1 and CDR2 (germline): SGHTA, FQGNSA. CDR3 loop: CASKRETSSYNEQFF. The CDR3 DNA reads TGTGCCAGCAAAAGAGAGACAAGCTCCTACAATGAGCAGTTCTTC. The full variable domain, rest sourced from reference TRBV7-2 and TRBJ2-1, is GAGVSQSPSNKVTEKGKDVELRCDPISGHTALYWYRQSLGQGLEFLIYFQGNSAPDKSGLPSDRFSAERTGGSVSTLTIQRTQQEDSAVYLCASKRETSSYNEQFFGPGTRLTVL.

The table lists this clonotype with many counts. The CDR3 region is CASSVGGTVGYTEAFF. CDR3 coding DNA: TGTGCCAGCAGCGTAGGAGGGACGGTGGGGTATACTGAAGCTTTCTTT. The chain couples TRBV9 to TRBJ1-1; the D gene is possibly TRBD1 (5 bases). The CDR3 is made up of 16 amino acids. V dropped 0 bases and J dropped 5 bases, with 17 bases sitting between them. CDR1 is SGDLS, CDR2 YYNGEE, per germline.

CDR3 region: CASSEAYFYLGSYNSPLHF. In DNA, the CDR3 is TGTGCCAGCAGTGAAGCGTATTTCTACCTCGGCTCCTATAATTCACCCCTCCACTTT. The chain combines TRBV6-1 with TRBJ1-6; D not resolved. The germline gives CDR1 MNHNS, CDR2 SASEGT. The CDR3 sequence is 19 residues long. Trimming took off 0 bases at V and 0 bases at J, with 15 bases between the two ends.

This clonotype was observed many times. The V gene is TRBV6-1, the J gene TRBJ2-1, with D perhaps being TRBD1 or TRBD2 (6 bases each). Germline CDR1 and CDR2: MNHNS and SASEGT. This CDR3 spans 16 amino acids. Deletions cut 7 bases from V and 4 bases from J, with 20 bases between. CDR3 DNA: TGTGCCAGCACCGAAAGTGGGGGGCTGAGGTACAATGAGCAGTTCTTC. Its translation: CASTESGGLRYNEQFF.

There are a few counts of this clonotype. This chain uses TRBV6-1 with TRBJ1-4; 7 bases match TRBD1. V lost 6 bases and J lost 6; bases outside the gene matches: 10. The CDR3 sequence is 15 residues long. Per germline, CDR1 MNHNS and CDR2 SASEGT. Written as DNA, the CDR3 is TGTGCCAGCAGCCCCGACAGGGACGGGTATGAAAAACTGTTTTTT. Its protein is CASSPDRDGYEKLFF.

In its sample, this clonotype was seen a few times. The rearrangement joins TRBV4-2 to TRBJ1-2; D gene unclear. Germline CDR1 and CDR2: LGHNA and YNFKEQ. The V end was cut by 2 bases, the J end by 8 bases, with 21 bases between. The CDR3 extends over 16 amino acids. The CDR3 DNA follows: TGTGCCAGCAGCCAATATAGGTCGGATACACCGGGCGGCTACACCTTC. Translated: CASSQYRSDTPGGYTF.